The 10 T cell receptor beta chains below come from one sample, sequenced in a study of blood T cell repertoires in COVID-19. Clones were sequenced by immunoSEQ multiplex PCR, and TCRdb holds only the in-frame ones, with some missing. The sample has 200,000 or so clones, about 90% seen once. Sequenced: peripheral blood. The receptors originated from a man in his forties or fifties with active or convalescent COVID-19.

This chain joins TRBV12-3 or TRBV12-4 and TRBJ2-3; D is uncertain. The CDR3 consists of 13 residues. Trimming left V 6 bases short and J 4 bases short, with 11 bases between. In DNA form, the CDR3 reads TGTGCCAGCAGCCACCGCCGGGCAGATACGCAGTATTTT. Protein: CASSHRRADTQYF.

The CDR3 here is CASSPGQIGYGYTF. CDR3 DNA sequence: TGTGCCAGTAGTCCGGGACAGATCGGGTATGGCTACACCTTC. The chain recombines TRBV19 with TRBJ1-2; 7 bases map to TRBD1. Germline assignment: CDR1 LNHDA and CDR2 SQIVND (reference sequence). V lost 5 bases, J lost 5 bases, and 8 bases stayed unmatched. This CDR3 region has 14 residues.

J is TRBJ2-2 and V is TRBV9; 9 positions agree with TRBD2. The J segment lost 10 bases and the V segment lost 0 bases, leaving 10 bases of the junction unmatched. Germline V gene lookup returns CDR1 SGDLS and CDR2 YYNGEE. The CDR3 spans 16 residues. CDR3 loop: CASSVESQASGEELFF. The CDR3 bases are TGTGCCAGCAGCGTAGAGTCGCAGGCTAGCGGGGAGGAGCTGTTTTTT.

The chain has TRBV4-2 and TRBJ2-1; weak D call: TRBD2 (6 bases). V was pared by 3 bases and J by 0 bases, with 24 bases between. Looked up from germline, CDR1 is LGHNA and CDR2 is YNFKEQ. CDR3 length: 20 amino acids. The CDR3 region is CASSQPGAGSLKSSYNEQFF. As DNA, the CDR3 is TGTGCCAGCAGCCAGCCTGGGGCGGGAAGCCTAAAGAGCTCCTACAATGAGCAGTTCTTC.

The rearrangement links TRBV18 to TRBJ2-7, with D perhaps TRBD2 (5 bases). The CDR3 sequence is 14 residues long. Deletions cut 5 bases from V and 5 bases from J, with 16 bases between. CDR1 is KGHSH and CDR2 is LQKENI in the germline V gene. The CDR3 loop is CASSKLDAFHEQYF. The CDR3 DNA follows: TGTGCCAGCTCAAAACTAGATGCTTTCCACGAGCAGTACTTC.

The rearrangement links TRBV6-5 to TRBJ2-3, with a possible D match to TRBD1 (5 bases). Germline-derived CDR1 and CDR2 are MNHEY and SVGAGI. The V end lost 7 bases, the J end lost 4 bases, and 12 bases lay between the germline ends. CDR3 size: 13 residues. Here the CDR3 reads CASTRVGADTQYF. The CDR3 coding sequence is TGTGCCAGCACTAGGGTAGGGGCAGATACGCAGTATTTT.

This sequence joins TRBV6-5 and TRBJ2-7; 11 bases are shared with TRBD1. The germline gives CDR1 MNHEY, CDR2 SVGAGI. V lost 7 bases to trimming and J lost 7 bases; unmatched junction nucleotides: 12. This CDR3 is 15 amino acids long. As DNA, the CDR3 is TGTGCCAGCATGGCCGGGACAGGGGGTCCCTCGGAGCAGTACTTC. Translating gives CASMAGTGGPSEQYF.

DNA for the CDR3: TGCGCCAGCAGCACCGGACAGGGTTCAGCTAACTATGGCTACACCTTC. This codes for CASSTGQGSANYGYTF. This chain links TRBV5-1 with TRBJ1-2; 8 bases are shared with TRBD1. This CDR3 is 16 amino acids long. The trim removed 4 bases at V and 0 bases at J, leaving 8 bases unmatched. Per the germline V gene, CDR1 is SGHRS and CDR2 is YFSETQ.

The CDR3 coding sequence is TGTGCCAGTAGGCCCCGGGACAGTTATAGCAATCAGCCCCAGCATTTT. Its translation: CASRPRDSYSNQPQHF. The chain employs TRBV19 and TRBJ1-5; 7 bases align to TRBD1. CDR1 is LNHDA, CDR2 SQIVND, per germline (reference sequence). J gave up 0 bases and V 6 bases, and 8 bases lay outside the gene matches. The CDR3 runs 16 residues.

The V call is TRBV6-5, the J call TRBJ2-6, with D maybe TRBD1 (6 bases). The CDR3 contains 15 residues. V was clipped by 6 bases and J by 9 bases, with 18 bases between them. The germline CDR1 and CDR2 sequences are MNHEY and SVGAGI. The CDR3 reads CASRTIQGSGNVLTF. DNA of the CDR3: TGTGCCAGCAGAACTATACAGGGATCCGGCAACGTCCTGACTTTC.